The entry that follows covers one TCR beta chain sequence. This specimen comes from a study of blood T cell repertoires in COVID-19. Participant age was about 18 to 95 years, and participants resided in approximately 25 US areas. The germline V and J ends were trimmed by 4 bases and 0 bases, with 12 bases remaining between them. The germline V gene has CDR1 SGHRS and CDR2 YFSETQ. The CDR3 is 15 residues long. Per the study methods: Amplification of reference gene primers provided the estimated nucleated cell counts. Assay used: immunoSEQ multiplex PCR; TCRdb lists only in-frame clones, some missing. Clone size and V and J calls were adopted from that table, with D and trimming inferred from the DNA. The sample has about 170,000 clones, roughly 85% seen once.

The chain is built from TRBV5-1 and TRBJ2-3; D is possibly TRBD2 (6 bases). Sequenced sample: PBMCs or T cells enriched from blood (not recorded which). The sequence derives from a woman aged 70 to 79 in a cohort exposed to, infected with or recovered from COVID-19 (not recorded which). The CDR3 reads CASSPRSGSTDTQYF. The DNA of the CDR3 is TGCGCCAGCAGCCCTAGGAGCGGGAGCACAGATACGCAGTATTTT.